This TCR beta chain comes out of a study of CD8 T cells in ankylosing spondylitis. With 7 bases removed from V and 4 bases from J, the gap between germline ends came to 17 bases. Germline CDR1 SQVTM, CDR2 ANQGSEA. This CDR3 has 13 residues. TCRdb itself ran the 5' RACE reads through MiXCR, one entry per CDR3 protein. The table shows approximately 290,000 distinct CDR3 sequences, with less than 25% occurring only once. The chain is built from TRBV29-1 and TRBJ2-7; TRBD1 might be the D (5 bases). The receptor was isolated from a female donor with ankylosing spondylitis or in good health (not recorded which). The sample comprised blood, either unsorted or a sorted T cell fraction (not recorded which). CDR3 DNA: TGCAGCGCCCAAGACAGACCCAGGTACGAGCAGTACTTC. Its translation is CSAQDRPRYEQYF.